The following is a T cell receptor beta chain sequence with its context. The record originates from a study of blood T cell repertoires in COVID-19. Study-wide background: Nucleic acid was either cDNA or gDNA, and it came from T cells, B-cell-depleted T cells, or PBMCs.

Original data processing: Nucleated cell number was recorded as an estimate derived from reference gene primer amplification. Data came from immunoSEQ multiplex PCR; TCRdb stores just in-frame clones and leaves some out. V, J and clone size were drawn from that table, and D and trimming were deduced from the DNA. The sample holds 100,000 to 120,000 clones, around 83% seen once. Sequenced input: peripheral blood. This TCR came from a woman aged 60-70 years with COVID-19, enrolled during active disease.

CDR3 in amino acids: CSVDGTDYGYTF. The CDR3 DNA reads as TGCAGCGTTGATGGGACTGACTATGGCTACACCTTC. This chain links TRBV29-1 with TRBJ1-2; the D gene is possibly TRBD1 (5 bases). Germline values: CDR1 SQVTM, CDR2 ANQGSEA. This CDR3 has 12 amino acids. Trimming removed 3 bases from V and 3 bases from J, with 8 bases in between. The whole variable domain, filled in from reference TRBV29-1 and TRBJ1-2, reads SAVISQKPSRDICQRGTSLTIQCQVDSQVTMMFWYRQQPGQSLTLIATANQGSEATYESGFVIDKFPISRPNLTFSTLTVSNMSPEDSSIYLCSVDGTDYGYTFGSGTRLTVV.